One and the same sample provided the 27 T cell receptor beta chains below, sequenced in a study of shared clonotypes between healthy human individuals. Naive CD8 cells comprised CD45RO-negative, CCR7-positively selected cells, excluding terminally differentiated effector memory CD45RA+ cells. Here immunoSEQ multiplex PCR was the method, and the copy in TCRdb shows in-frame clones only, minus some. The table lists around 1,900,000 clones, roughly 95% of them singletons. The specimen was naive CD8+ T cells from PBMCs. These receptors were obtained from a young man in good health. Some clones in this sample may be carry-over from other donors' samples.

The chain carries TRBV14 and TRBJ1-2; no definite D call. Trimming pared 1 base from V and 3 bases from J, leaving 9 bases between. The CDR3 is 14 amino acids. Germline CDR1 SGHDN, CDR2 FVKESK. Written as DNA, the CDR3 is TGTGCCAGCAGCCAAGGCGAAGGATACTATGGCTACACCTTC. The encoded protein is CASSQGEGYYGYTF. Complete variable domain (other parts from reference TRBV14 and TRBJ1-2): EAGVTQFPSHSVIEKGQTVTLRCDPISGHDNLYWYRRVMGKEIKFLLHFVKESKQDESGMPNNRFLAERTGGTYSTLKVQPAELEDSGVYFCASSQGEGYYGYTFGSGTRLTVV.

The chain couples TRBV6-5 to TRBJ1-3, with TRBD1 identical over 7 bases. This CDR3 contains 15 residues. Germline V gives CDR1 MNHEY, CDR2 SVGAGI. The J segment lost 2 bases and the V segment lost 4 bases, leaving 5 bases of the junction unmatched. CDR3 bases: TGTGCCAGCAGTTTGACAGGGACGCCTGGAAACACCATATATTTT. Translating gives CASSLTGTPGNTIYF.

The chain joins TRBV19 to TRBJ2-7; D is possibly TRBD2 (6 bases). The germline V gene has CDR1 LNHDA and CDR2 SQIVND (reference sequence). The CDR3 is 15 residues long. V was clipped by 5 bases and J by 2 bases, with 16 bases between them. The CDR3 reads CASSSSREPPYEQYF. The CDR3 coding sequence is TGTGCCAGTAGTTCCTCTCGGGAGCCCCCCTACGAGCAGTACTTC.

The chain has TRBV11-2 and TRBJ2-5; TRBD2 agrees at 8 bases. Germline V gene data show CDR1 as SGHAT and CDR2 as FQNNGV. CDR3 length: 17 residues. Losses at the gene ends were 4 bases for V and 3 bases for J; bases not matched to a gene: 13. The CDR3 DNA sequence: TGTGCCAGCAGCTACCCTGGGGTAGCGGGGAGAGAAGAGACCCAGTACTTC. Protein sequence: CASSYPGVAGREETQYF.

As DNA, the CDR3 is TGTGCCAGCAGCCCCCCGGGAGTTGCCGGGGCCCAGTACTTC. It codes for CASSPPGVAGAQYF. The chain employs TRBV7-9 and TRBJ2-5; TRBD2 might be the D (6 bases). Trimming took off 5 bases at V and 9 bases at J, with 19 bases between the two ends. The CDR3 totals 14 residues. In germline, CDR1 is SEHNR, CDR2 FQNEAQ (reference sequence).

The chain is built from TRBV27 and TRBJ1-2; D is undetermined. V shed 6 bases and J shed 3 bases, with 17 bases lying between them. Germline CDR1 MNHEY, CDR2 SMNVEV (reference sequence). The length of the CDR3 is 15 residues. In DNA form, the CDR3 reads TGTGCCAGCAGCCCTATCGTCAGGTACGACTATGGCTACACCTTC. It codes for CASSPIVRYDYGYTF.

The chain has TRBV6-6 and TRBJ2-7; 13 nucleotides line up with TRBD2. The CDR3 runs 15 residues. CDR1 is MNHNY and CDR2 is SVGAGI in the germline V gene (reference sequence). Losses at the gene ends were 5 bases for V and 3 bases for J; bases not matched to a gene: 4. CDR3 bases: TGTGCCAGCAGTGGCGGACTAGCGGGAGACTACGAGCAGTACTTC. Amino acids: CASSGGLAGDYEQYF.

V is TRBV12-5 and J is TRBJ2-7, with D unresolved. Germline V gives CDR1 LGHNT, CDR2 FRNRAP. This CDR3 contains 14 residues. V shed 2 bases and J shed 2 bases, with 10 bases lying between them. CDR3 sequence: CASGLSGRPYEQYF. As DNA, the CDR3 is TGTGCTAGTGGTTTGTCCGGTCGTCCCTACGAGCAGTACTTC.

The chain links TRBV4-3 to TRBJ2-2; no clear D gene. The CDR3 has 14 residues. Germline V lookup: CDR1 LGHNA, CDR2 YSLEER. Trimming removed 2 bases from V and 4 bases from J, with 8 bases in between. The CDR3 here is CASSQLNPTGELFF. In DNA form, the CDR3 reads TGCGCCAGCAGCCAATTGAACCCCACCGGGGAGCTGTTTTTT.

This chain connects TRBV4-2 to TRBJ2-5; TRBD2 matches at 12 bases. The CDR3 is 18 residues long. Germline loops: CDR1 LGHNA, CDR2 YNFKEQ. The ends lost 4 bases at V and 1 base at J; junction bases unmatched: 10. The CDR3 sequence is CASSPLPGLAGLQETQYF. CDR3 nucleotides: TGTGCCAGCAGCCCCCTCCCCGGACTAGCGGGGCTCCAAGAGACCCAGTACTTC.

This clone was recorded only once. The CDR3 coding sequence is TGTGCCAGCAGCTTAGCGCCAGGGGGCAATAATTCACCCCTCCACTTT. As protein: CASSLAPGGNNSPLHF. The chain joins TRBV7-9 to TRBJ1-6, with TRBD1 identical over 8 bases. This CDR3 has 16 amino acids. Trimming took 0 bases from V and 5 from J; bases not matched to a gene: 3. Germline V gene sequence: CDR1 SEHNR, CDR2 FQNEAQ (reference sequence). Looking up the rest from reference TRBV7-9 and TRBJ1-6 gives the full variable domain: DTGVSQNPRHKITKRGQNVTFRCDPISEHNRLYWYRQTLGQGPEFLTYFQNEAQLEKSRLLSDRFSAERPKGSFSTLEIQRTEQGDSAMYLCASSLAPGGNNSPLHFGNGTRLTVT.

This clone has a single count. The chain recombines TRBV2 with TRBJ2-3; D assignment may be TRBD1 or TRBD2 (5 bases each). The CDR3 runs to 16 residues. Trimming pared 6 bases from V and 2 bases from J, leaving 18 bases between. Germline CDR1 is SNHLY and CDR2 is FYNNEI. CDR3: CASRSLWGTATDTQYF. CDR3 coding DNA: TGTGCCAGCAGGTCGTTGTGGGGGACCGCCACAGATACGCAGTATTTT.

The chain employs TRBV4-3 and TRBJ1-1; the D is unclear. Looked up from germline, CDR1 is LGHNA and CDR2 is YSLEER. Trimming took off 0 bases at V and 3 bases at J, with 8 bases between the two ends. The CDR3 covers 14 residues. CDR3 region: CASSQDTQHTEAFF. The CDR3 nucleotides are TGCGCCAGCAGCCAAGATACACAGCACACTGAAGCTTTCTTT.

V and J are TRBV27 and TRBJ2-1, with a weak D call TRBD1 (6 bases). The CDR3 length is 18 residues. The germline V gene encodes CDR1 MNHEY and CDR2 SMNVEV (reference sequence). Trimming removed 5 bases at V and 2 bases at J, with 22 bases between. CDR3 amino acids: CASSPQPGVPRTYNEQFF. The CDR3 region has the DNA TGTGCCAGCAGTCCGCAGCCAGGGGTCCCAAGGACCTACAATGAGCAGTTCTTC.

The V gene is TRBV4-1, the J gene TRBJ1-5; no definite D call. V was pared by 3 bases and J by 6 bases, with 12 bases between. This CDR3 comprises 14 residues. CDR1 is MGHRA, CDR2 YSYEKL, per germline. This chain's CDR3 is CASSHRERSQPQHF. CDR3 coding DNA: TGCGCCAGCAGCCACCGGGAGAGGAGTCAGCCCCAGCATTTT.

The chain couples TRBV9 to TRBJ2-5; D unclear. The CDR3 is made up of 14 amino acids. The germline gives CDR1 SGDLS, CDR2 YYNGEE. The V end was cut by 5 bases, the J end by 4 bases, with 15 bases between. The CDR3 DNA is TGTGCCAGCAGTGCAAATGCCATCCGAGAGACCCAGTACTTC. This translates into CASSANAIRETQYF.

This sequence joins TRBV9 and TRBJ2-7; D may match TRBD1 or TRBD2 (5 bases each). CDR1 is SGDLS and CDR2 is YYNGEE in the germline V gene. V lost 2 bases and J lost 2, with 11 bases in between. The CDR3 is made up of 14 amino acids. The CDR3 DNA reads as TGTGCCAGCAGCGTCCAGGGAGATGCCTACGAGCAGTACTTC. Encoded protein: CASSVQGDAYEQYF.

The genes are TRBV13 and TRBJ2-2; unclear D gene. The V gene lost 1 base and the J gene lost 4 bases, with 13 bases spanning the gap. Germline CDR1 reads PRHDT; CDR2 reads FYEKMQ (reference sequence). This CDR3 region has 16 residues. This CDR3 reads CASSLASDLPTGELFF. CDR3 sequence (DNA): TGTGCCAGCAGCTTAGCAAGTGATTTACCCACCGGGGAGCTGTTTTTT.

About this clone: This CDR3 is also generated by other DNA sequences in the sample. This chain uses TRBV6-6 with TRBJ2-7; TRBD2 is a possible D gene (5 bases). This CDR3 is built from 14 residues. Germline loops: CDR1 MNHNY, CDR2 SVGAGI (reference sequence). Trimming took off 0 bases at V and 3 bases at J, with 9 bases between the two ends. The CDR3 nucleotides are TGTGCCAGCAGTTACTCGGAAGGAGGCTACGAGCAGTACTTC. Translating it yields CASSYSEGGYEQYF.

This chain links TRBV11-2 with TRBJ2-7, with 9 bases that match TRBD1. Germline CDR1 and CDR2: SGHAT and FQNNGV. V was clipped by 2 bases and J by 7 bases; unmatched bases: 9. This CDR3 region has 15 residues. The CDR3 nucleotides read TGTGCCAGCAGCTTACCGACAGGGGGATGGGAAGAGCAGTACTTC. It yields the protein CASSLPTGGWEEQYF.

The chain has TRBV11-2 and TRBJ2-3; D is unclear. Germline assignment: CDR1 SGHAT and CDR2 FQNNGV. V lost 1 base and J lost 6, with 26 bases in between. The CDR3 contains 19 residues. The CDR3, as DNA: TGTGCCAGCAGCTTAGGTGGTGGGTCCAAACATCGGGTAGCTGATACGCAGTATTTT. It translates to CASSLGGGSKHRVADTQYF.

This chain connects TRBV29-1 to TRBJ1-2, with D maybe TRBD1 (5 bases). Trimming took off 2 bases at V and 2 bases at J, with 15 bases between the two ends. Per the germline V gene, CDR1 is SQVTM and CDR2 is ANQGSEA. The CDR3 is made up of 15 amino acids. The CDR3 bases are TGCAGCGTTGAAACCCAAGGGCGGGGGAACTATGGCTACACCTTC. It codes for CSVETQGRGNYGYTF.

This clone was seen a few times. The sample holds other DNA sequences that translate to the same CDR3. The chain employs TRBV27 and TRBJ2-2, with a weak D call TRBD2 (6 bases). CDR1 and CDR2 from the germline V gene are MNHEY and SMNVEV (reference sequence). This CDR3 comprises 12 residues. Deletions cut 3 bases from V and 8 bases from J, with 7 bases between. Here the CDR3 reads CASSLGRGELFF. As DNA, the CDR3 is TGTGCCAGCAGTTTGGGGAGGGGGGAGCTGTTTTTT.

The chain couples TRBV27 to TRBJ2-3; 7 nucleotides align to TRBD1. The CDR3 totals 16 residues. With 4 bases clipped from V and 2 bases from J, the junction kept 9 bases outside the gene matches. In germline, CDR1 is MNHEY, CDR2 SMNVEV (reference sequence). CDR3 protein: CASSWFRDSFTDTQYF. The CDR3 DNA follows: TGTGCCAGCAGTTGGTTCCGGGACAGCTTCACAGATACGCAGTATTTT.

This clone was seen only once. The J gene is TRBJ2-3, the V gene TRBV11-2; 9 nucleotides align to TRBD2. The trim removed 1 base at V and 6 bases at J, leaving 8 bases unmatched. This CDR3 region has 16 residues. CDR1 and CDR2 from the germline V gene are SGHAT and FQNNGV. The CDR3 region has the DNA TGTGCCAGCAGCTTAGCCGGCGGGAGGGCCACCGATACGCAGTATTTT. Translation: CASSLAGGRATDTQYF.

The chain has TRBV27 and TRBJ2-7; 12 bases line up with TRBD2. Germline values: CDR1 MNHEY, CDR2 SMNVEV (reference sequence). The V gene end was trimmed by 5 bases and the J gene end by 7 bases; junction bases not matched to a gene: 9. The CDR3 sequence is 15 residues long. CDR3 residues: CASSPRLAGVGEQYF. The CDR3 region has the DNA TGTGCCAGCAGTCCCCGACTAGCGGGAGTAGGGGAGCAGTACTTC.

CDR3: CAARGADLGLFF. The CDR3 DNA is TGTGCCGCTAGGGGGGCTGATCTAGGACTGTTTTTT. This chain uses TRBV28 with TRBJ1-4; tentatively, D is TRBD1 (6 bases). The CDR3 consists of 12 residues. Trimming left V 11 bases short and J 13 bases short, with 20 bases between. CDR1 MDHEN and CDR2 SYDVKM come from the germline V gene.